This T cell receptor beta chain was recovered during a study of blood T cells in healthy people across ages. Study-level findings and limits: Both higher diversity and more naive CD4+ cells marked long-lived donors when set against aged donors. The lack of PBMC sorting stopped any conclusive naive versus antigen-experienced comparison.

A sample-barcoded 5' primer and a J-beta primer mix were used in a second PCR of roughly 6 to 11 cycles. A single record per CDR3 protein comes from TCRdb applying MiXCR to the 5' RACE reads. In the table there are about a million distinct CDR3 sequences, about 51% of which are singletons. The length of the CDR3 is 17 residues. V shed 5 bases and J 1 base; nucleotides not matched to a gene: 9. The germline V gene encodes CDR1 SGHVS and CDR2 FQNEAQ. Turning to this clonotype: Its antigen is undetermined.

RNA extraction gave at least 6 micrograms of total RNA per sample. V usage is TRBV7-8 and J usage is TRBJ2-1; 9 nucleotides line up with TRBD2. Sequenced input: blood. The sequence was collected from a woman aged 55-69 years in good health. The CDR3: CASSPRLAGVSYNEQFF. The CDR3 DNA follows: TGTGCCAGCAGCCCCCGCTTAGCGGGAGTATCCTACAATGAGCAGTTCTTC.